The subject of this entry is one T cell receptor (beta chain). There is no known antigen for this receptor. Base-call qualities are not available, and no considerably larger clone is one nucleotide away. The data were taken from a study of identical twins (dated by TCRdb to 2016 to 2017). Regarding the research as a whole: To test whether fetal clonotypes persist, this study deep-sequenced TCR alpha and beta repertoires from monozygotic twins, from unrelated adults of various ages, and from cord blood. To rule out contamination, replicate twin experiments were performed at different times with different library preparation protocols. Summary of the overall study and its limitations: Compared with coincidental sharing between unrelated individuals, out-of-frame TCR alpha sequences shared between twins had an excess of sequences with low generation probability. In monozygotic twins, out-of-frame TCR alpha sharing was systematically underestimated by recombination models, although the models agreed with sharing between unrelated individuals. A weaker excess of twin sharing was found in beta out-of-frame sequences because the signal-to-noise ratio was lowered by fewer shared sequences. Invariant T cells such as MAIT and iNKT could partly confound zero-insertion analyses, although diverse VJ usage argued against such confounding for most clonotypes. Because the same donors could not be followed over many years, the conclusions relied on cross-sectional statistical analysis. Fewer insertions were carried by abundant cord blood beta clonotypes; a weaker similar trend was observed in young adult naive repertoires, while no such trend was observed in memory repertoires.

According to the germline V gene, CDR1 reads SGDLS and CDR2 reads YYNGEE. The CDR3 spans 13 residues, from the cysteine through the phenylalanine. The sequence is cut down to CDR3 DNA, 39 bases in frame from base 1. Trimming takes 3 bases from V and 6 bases from J, and the germline ends sit 10 bases apart. Every donor in the study was a healthy Caucasian. The study also sequenced three unrelated non-twin adults: a male aged 18 to 29, a male aged 50 to 60 and a female aged 50 to 60. Miltenyi CD45RO+ enrichment and human naive T-cell isolation kits were used to isolate memory (CD45RO+) and naive T cells from PBMC. Library preparation used 5' RACE. The instrument given in TCRdb is Illumina HiSeq 2000. Template switching added a universal primer binding site, and the final cDNA carried a unique molecular identifier that allowed TCR cDNA molecules to be counted accurately. First-strand cDNA for TCR alpha and beta chains was synthesized from specific primers in the conserved constant-segment region. To control for contamination, each cDNA library was double barcoded with a SMART-Mk sample barcode plus Illumina barcodes. TruSeq adapter sequences along with Illumina sample barcodes were introduced in two successive PCR steps. Sequencing of the TCR alpha and beta cDNA libraries was done on the Illumina HiSeq platform using custom primers. In the original analysis: Unique molecular identifiers were extracted from raw reads with MiGEC, and CDR3 positions were determined with MiXCR. For each individual, recombination models were inferred using an EM algorithm with the repgenHMM and IGoR tools. Shared clonotype analysis was performed with the tcR package in R, normalizing sharing by the product of cloneset sizes. To study raw recombination without the effects of thymic and clonal selection, out-of-frame nonproductive sequences were analyzed. The public reads were run again by TCRdb, first through fastp at Q25 and then through MiXCR, and only productive beta chains were kept. Under each unique CDR3 protein, matching rows form one entry showing the most common genes and DNA. TCRdb, not the original authors, processed these V and J calls. Counted in this sample were 350,000 or so distinct CDR3 sequences; roughly 9% of them appeared once. The ten largest make up 7.5% to 9.5% of the sample.

The TCR was taken from a woman aged 45-65 years in good health. The V and J segments used are TRBV9 and TRBJ1-5; D gene: possibly TRBD1, on 5 matching bases. Material for sequencing was naive T cells sorted from blood. Taken with the paper, the label for cell subset or site translates to: cells isolated with a human naive T-cell isolation kit. The DNA is as follows: TGTGCCAGCAGCGAAAAGACAGTTCAGCCCCAGCATTTT. Translated, it gives CASSEKTVQPQHF.